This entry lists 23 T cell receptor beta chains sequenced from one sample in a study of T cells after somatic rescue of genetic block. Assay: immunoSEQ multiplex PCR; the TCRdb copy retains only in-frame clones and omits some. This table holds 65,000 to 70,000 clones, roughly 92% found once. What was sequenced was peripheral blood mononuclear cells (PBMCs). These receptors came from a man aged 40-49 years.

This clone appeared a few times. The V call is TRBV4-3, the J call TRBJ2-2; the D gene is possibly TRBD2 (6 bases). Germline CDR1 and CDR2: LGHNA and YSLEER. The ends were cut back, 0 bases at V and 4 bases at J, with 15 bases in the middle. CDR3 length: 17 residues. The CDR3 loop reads CASSQDSASVATGELFF. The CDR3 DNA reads TGCGCCAGCAGCCAAGATTCGGCTAGCGTGGCCACCGGGGAGCTGTTTTTT.

The CDR3 nucleotides are TGTGCCAGCTCCGAACTGGGCGATGAGCAGTTCTTC. Translating it yields CASSELGDEQFF. The genes are TRBV18 and TRBJ2-1; D gene unclear. Trimming pared 6 bases from V and 8 bases from J, leaving 11 bases between. The CDR3 length is 12 residues. The germline V gene has CDR1 KGHSH and CDR2 LQKENI.

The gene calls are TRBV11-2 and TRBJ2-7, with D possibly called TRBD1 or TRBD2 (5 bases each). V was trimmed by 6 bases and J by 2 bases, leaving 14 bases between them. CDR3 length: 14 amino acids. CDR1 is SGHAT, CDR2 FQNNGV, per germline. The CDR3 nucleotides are TGTGCCAGCAGGCCACCGGGACCGACCTACGAGCAGTACTTC. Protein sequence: CASRPPGPTYEQYF. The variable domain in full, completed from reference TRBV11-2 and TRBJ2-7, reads EAGVAQSPRYKIIEKRQSVAFWCNPISGHATLYWYQQILGQGPKLLIQFQNNGVVDDSQLPKDRFSAERLKGVDSTLKIQPAKLEDSAVYLCASRPPGPTYEQYFGPGTRLTVT.

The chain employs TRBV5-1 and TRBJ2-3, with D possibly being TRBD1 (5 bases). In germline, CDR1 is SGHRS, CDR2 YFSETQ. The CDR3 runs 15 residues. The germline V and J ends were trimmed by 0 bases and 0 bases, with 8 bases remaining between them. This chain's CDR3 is CASSLVAGSTDTQYF. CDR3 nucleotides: TGCGCCAGCAGCTTGGTGGCAGGGAGCACAGATACGCAGTATTTT.

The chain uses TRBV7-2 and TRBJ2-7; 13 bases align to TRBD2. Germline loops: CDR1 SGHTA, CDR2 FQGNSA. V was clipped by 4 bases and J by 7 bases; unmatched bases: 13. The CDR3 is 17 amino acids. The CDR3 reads CASSSDRLAGGLWEQYF. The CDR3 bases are TGTGCCAGCAGCTCGGACAGACTAGCGGGAGGACTATGGGAGCAGTACTTC.

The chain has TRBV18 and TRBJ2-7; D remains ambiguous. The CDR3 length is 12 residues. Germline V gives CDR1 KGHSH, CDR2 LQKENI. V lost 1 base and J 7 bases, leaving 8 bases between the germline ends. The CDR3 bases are TGTGCCAGCTCACCACGGGGTTGGGAGCAGTACTTC. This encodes CASSPRGWEQYF.

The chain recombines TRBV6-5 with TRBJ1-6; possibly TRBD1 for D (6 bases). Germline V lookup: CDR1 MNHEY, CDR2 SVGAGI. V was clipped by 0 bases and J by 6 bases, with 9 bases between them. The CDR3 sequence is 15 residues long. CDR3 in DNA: TGTGCCAGCAGTTACTCGAAGGGGGTTAATTCACCCCTCCACTTT. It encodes CASSYSKGVNSPLHF.

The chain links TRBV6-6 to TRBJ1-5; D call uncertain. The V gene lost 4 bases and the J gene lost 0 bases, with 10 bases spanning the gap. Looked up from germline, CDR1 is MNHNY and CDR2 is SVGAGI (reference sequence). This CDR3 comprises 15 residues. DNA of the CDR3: TGTGCCAGCAGTTTTACACCTTATAGCAATCAGCCCCAGCATTTT. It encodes CASSFTPYSNQPQHF.

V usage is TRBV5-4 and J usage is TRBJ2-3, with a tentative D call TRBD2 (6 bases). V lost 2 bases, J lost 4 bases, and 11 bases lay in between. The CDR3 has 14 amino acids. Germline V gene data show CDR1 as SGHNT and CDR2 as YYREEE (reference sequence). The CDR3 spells CASSLAGPADTQYF. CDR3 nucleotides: TGTGCCAGCAGCTTAGCGGGTCCTGCAGATACGCAGTATTTT.

In DNA, the CDR3 is TGTGCCAGTAGGGGGACAGGGTCCTACGAGCAGTACTTC. Encoded protein: CASRGTGSYEQYF. The gene calls are TRBV19 and TRBJ2-7, with TRBD1 identical over 9 bases. The CDR3 has 13 amino acids. Germline V gene sequence: CDR1 LNHDA, CDR2 SQIVND (reference sequence). V lost 6 bases and J lost 1; bases outside the gene matches: 1.

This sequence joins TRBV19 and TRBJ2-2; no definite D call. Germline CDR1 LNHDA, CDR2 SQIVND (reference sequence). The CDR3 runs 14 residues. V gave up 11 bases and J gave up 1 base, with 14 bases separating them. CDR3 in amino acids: CAASVELNTGELFF. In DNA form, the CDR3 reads TGTGCCGCCTCTGTGGAGCTGAACACCGGGGAGCTGTTTTTT.

For the CDR3, the DNA is TGTGCCAGCTCACCCAGTACCCCAAACATTCAGTACTTC. Protein: CASSPSTPNIQYF. The V gene is TRBV18, the J gene TRBJ2-4; D not certain. The germline CDR1 and CDR2 sequences are KGHSH and LQKENI. The CDR3 contains 13 residues. The V and J ends lost 3 bases and 6 bases respectively, with 9 bases between them. The whole variable domain, filled in from reference TRBV18 and TRBJ2-4, reads NAGVMQNPRHLVRRRGQEARLRCSPMKGHSHVYWYRQLPEEGLKFMVYLQKENIIDESGMPKERFSAEFPKEGPSILRIQQVVRGDSAAYFCASSPSTPNIQYFGAGTRLSVL.

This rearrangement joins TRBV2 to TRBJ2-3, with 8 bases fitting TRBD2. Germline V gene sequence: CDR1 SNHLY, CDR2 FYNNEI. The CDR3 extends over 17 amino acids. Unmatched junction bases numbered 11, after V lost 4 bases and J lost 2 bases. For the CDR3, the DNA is TGTGCCAGCAGTGCTGGTTCGGGGACTAGTATCACAGATACGCAGTATTTT. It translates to CASSAGSGTSITDTQYF.

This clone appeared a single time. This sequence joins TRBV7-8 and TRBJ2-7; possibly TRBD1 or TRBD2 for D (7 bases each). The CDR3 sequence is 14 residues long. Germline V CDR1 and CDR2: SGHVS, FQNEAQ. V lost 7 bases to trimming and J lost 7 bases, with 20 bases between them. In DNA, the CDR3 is TGTGCCAGCACCACAGGGGCGGGGGTTGGGGAGCAGTACTTC. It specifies CASTTGAGVGEQYF.

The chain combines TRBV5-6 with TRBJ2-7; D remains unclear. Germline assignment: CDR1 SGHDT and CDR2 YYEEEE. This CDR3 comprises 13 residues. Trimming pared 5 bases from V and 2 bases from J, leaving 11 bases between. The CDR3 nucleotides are TGTGCCAGCAGATCGACGGCAACCTACGAGCAGTACTTC. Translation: CASRSTATYEQYF.

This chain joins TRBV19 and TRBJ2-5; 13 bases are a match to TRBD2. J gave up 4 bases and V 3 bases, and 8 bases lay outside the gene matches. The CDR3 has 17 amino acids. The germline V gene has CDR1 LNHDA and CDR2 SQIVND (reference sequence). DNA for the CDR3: TGTGCCAGTAGTATGGGTCCCGGGACTAGCGGGGTAGAGACCCAGTACTTC. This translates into CASSMGPGTSGVETQYF. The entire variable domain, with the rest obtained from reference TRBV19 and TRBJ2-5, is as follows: DGGITQSPKYLFRKEGQNVTLSCEQNLNHDAMYWYRQDPGQGLRLIYYSQIVNDFQKGDIAEGYSVSREKKESFPLTVTSAQKNPTAFYLCASSMGPGTSGVETQYFGPGTRLLVL.

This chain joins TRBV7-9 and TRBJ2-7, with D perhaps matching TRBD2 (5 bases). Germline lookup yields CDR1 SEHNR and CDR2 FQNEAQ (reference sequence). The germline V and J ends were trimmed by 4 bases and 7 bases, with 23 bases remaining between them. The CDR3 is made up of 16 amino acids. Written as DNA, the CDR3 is TGTGCCAGCAGCTCTAATGGCCGGGGTCGGAGGTGGGAGCAGTACTTC. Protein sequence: CASSSNGRGRRWEQYF. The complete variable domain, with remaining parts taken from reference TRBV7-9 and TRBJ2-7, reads DTGVSQNPRHKITKRGQNVTFRCDPISEHNRLYWYRQTLGQGPEFLTYFQNEAQLEKSRLLSDRFSAERPKGSFSTLEIQRTEQGDSAMYLCASSSNGRGRRWEQYFGPGTRLTVT.

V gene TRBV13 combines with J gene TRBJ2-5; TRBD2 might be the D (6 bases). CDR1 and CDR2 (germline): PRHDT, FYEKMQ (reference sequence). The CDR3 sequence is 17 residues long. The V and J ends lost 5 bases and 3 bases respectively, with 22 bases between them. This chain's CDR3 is CASSNTGRNSLKETQYF. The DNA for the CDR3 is TGTGCCAGCAGCAACACCGGGAGAAATTCCCTCAAAGAGACCCAGTACTTC.

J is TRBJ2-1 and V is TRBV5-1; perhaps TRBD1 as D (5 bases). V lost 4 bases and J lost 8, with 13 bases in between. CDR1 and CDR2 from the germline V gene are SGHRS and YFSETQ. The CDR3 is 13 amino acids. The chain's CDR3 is CASSPGWGDEQFF. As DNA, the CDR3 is TGCGCCAGCAGCCCCGGCTGGGGCGATGAGCAGTTCTTC.

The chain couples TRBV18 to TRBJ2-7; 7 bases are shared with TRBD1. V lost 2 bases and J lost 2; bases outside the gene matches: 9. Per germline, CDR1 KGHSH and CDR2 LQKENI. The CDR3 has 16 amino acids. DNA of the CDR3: TGTGCCAGCTCACCATCACAGGGGCAGGGGGCCTACGAGCAGTACTTC. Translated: CASSPSQGQGAYEQYF.

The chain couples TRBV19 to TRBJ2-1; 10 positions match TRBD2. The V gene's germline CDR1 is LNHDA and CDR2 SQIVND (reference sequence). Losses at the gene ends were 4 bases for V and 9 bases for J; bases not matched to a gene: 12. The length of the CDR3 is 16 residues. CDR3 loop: CASSTSIAGGMTEQFF. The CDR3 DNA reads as TGTGCCAGTAGTACCAGTATAGCGGGAGGTATGACTGAGCAGTTCTTC.

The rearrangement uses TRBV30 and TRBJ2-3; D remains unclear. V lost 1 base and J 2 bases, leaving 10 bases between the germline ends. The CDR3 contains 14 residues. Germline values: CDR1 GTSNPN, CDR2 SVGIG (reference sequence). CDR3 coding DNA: TGTGCCTGGAGTGAACTGGCTAACACAGATACGCAGTATTTT. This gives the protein CAWSELANTDTQYF.

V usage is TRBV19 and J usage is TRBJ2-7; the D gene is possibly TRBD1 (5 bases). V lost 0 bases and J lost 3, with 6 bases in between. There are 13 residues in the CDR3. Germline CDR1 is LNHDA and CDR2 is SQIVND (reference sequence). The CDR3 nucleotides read TGTGCCAGTAGTATAGACAGGGACTACGAGCAGTACTTC. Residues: CASSIDRDYEQYF.